This T cell receptor (beta chain) was sequenced for a study of OX40 agonist ivuxolimab in advanced cancers. The V gene's germline CDR1 is SGHDT and CDR2 YYEEEE. The CDR3 has 14 residues. Only in-frame clones appear in the TCRdb table, and some are missing; sequencing was by immunoSEQ multiplex PCR. The sample carries 9,500 to 15,000 clones, less than 85% recorded once. Concerning this clone itself: One end of the junction does not line up with germline, which may come from a read error. This CDR3 is also generated by other DNA sequences in the sample.

The chain links TRBV5-6 to TRBJ2-5; D gene uncertain. The TCR sequence derives from an adult with an advanced solid tumor such as melanoma, head and neck, liver or kidney cancer. This specimen was CD4+ or CD8+ T cells sorted from blood, taken in a trial of the OX40 agonist ivuxolimab. The CDR3 region has the DNA TGCGCCAGCAGCTTGAGTCCAAACGGGGAGACCCAGTACTTC. Translation gives CASSLSPNGETQYF.